This T cell receptor beta chain appears in the sequencing data of a study of T cell responses to AZD1222 COVID-19 vaccine (dated by TCRdb to the early 2020s). As for the study more broadly: A total of around 240 trial participants underwent TCR sequencing, of whom about 210 received two doses of AZD1222 and some 25 received two doses of the MenACWY control vaccine. Trial participants were enrolled by age into 18-55, 56-69 and 70-plus year subgroups, with about 150, 27 and 61 TCR-sequenced participants respectively.

In the paper's terms, the time point label means: baseline before first vaccination. This specimen's treatment or condition label, per the study, means: meningococcal conjugate vaccine given as trial control. Vaccinee samples came from UK trials COV001 and COV002, including a single-blind randomized controlled phase 2/3 trial of AZD1222 (ChAdOx1 nCoV-19) in healthy adults. For TCRbeta chain sequencing, PBMC samples from trial participants were taken at day 0 and at day 28 after the second dose. The CDR3 regions of human TCRbeta chains were subjected to immunosequencing. Per the source publication's procedure: Repertoire TCRs were matched against a reference library of SARS-CoV-2-specific TCRs generated with the MIRA antigen-specificity platform. Breadth was defined as the fraction of unique TCRs that were SARS-CoV-2-associated. Depth was defined as the fraction of total T cells that were SARS-CoV-2-associated. Using the MIRA data, each spike-specific TCR was assigned both to the spike region to which the TCR was reactive and to a CD4 or CD8 class. Log10-transformed breadth and depth values were compared by one-way ANOVA with Sidak's multiple comparisons tests. TCRdb stores this immuneACCESS table with in-frame sequences only. Part of the clones is absent; in the studies checked, under half of the shortfall reflects unresolved V genes, and no reason is known for the rest. The DNA was the basis for D and trimming; V, J and clone size are from that table. The sample data list tens of thousands of clones, and under 95% of these were observed just once. Approximately 5.2% of the sample is taken by the ten largest.

V was cut back by 4 bases and J by 0 bases, leaving a gap of 10 bases between them. CDR1 LNHDA and CDR2 SQIVND were looked up in the germline V gene (reference sequence). Including the terminal cysteine and phenylalanine, the CDR3 comprises 16 residues. Solely the CDR3 DNA is kept, with 48 bases framed from the first base. With respect to this clone: What antigen it recognizes has not been identified. Qualities for individual bases were not recorded, and no much larger clone is one base off.

The paper as a whole reports these results and caveats: Because no day 14 peak-response samples were available, the repertoires could be characterized only after the peak T cell response. The 56-69-year group was small, and its depth increase did not reach significance, likely because of low power. Conclusions about previously exposed vaccinees are limited, since just six or seven AZD1222 recipients were seropositive for SARS-CoV-2 at baseline. Most participants were white British and females outnumbered males, and the authors suggested that clonal diversity may have been underestimated. CD4 TCRs associated with the vaccine covered the entire spike protein, and the dominant responses were in regions 160-218 and 743-854. Epitopes outside the regions mutated in the B.1.351 and B.1.1.7 variants were reportedly recognized by nearly half of the unique spike-specific TCRs. A significant rise in spike-specific TCR breadth and depth was observed after two AZD1222 doses relative to day 0 and relative to MenACWY recipients.

Recombination joined TRBV19 with TRBJ2-6, with the D gene too uncertain to name. Sample: peripheral blood, taken on day 0 of MenACWY control vaccination. The TCR sequence derives from an adult in good health. CDR3 sequence: CASSREKLSGANVLTF. The DNA reads TGTGCCAGTAGTAGAGAAAAACTCTCTGGGGCCAACGTCCTGACTTTC.